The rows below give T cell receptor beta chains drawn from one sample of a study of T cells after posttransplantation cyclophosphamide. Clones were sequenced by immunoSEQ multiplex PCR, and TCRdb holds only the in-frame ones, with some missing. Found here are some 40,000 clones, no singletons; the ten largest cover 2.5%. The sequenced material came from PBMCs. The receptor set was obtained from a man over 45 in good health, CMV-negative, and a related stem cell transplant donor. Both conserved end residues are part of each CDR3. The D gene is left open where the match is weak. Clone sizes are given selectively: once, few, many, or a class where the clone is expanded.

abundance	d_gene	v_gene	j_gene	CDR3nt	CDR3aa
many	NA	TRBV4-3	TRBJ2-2	TGCGCCAGCAGCCAAGATCTTCCGGGAGCGAACACCGGGGAGCTGTTTTTT	CASSQDLPGANTGELFF
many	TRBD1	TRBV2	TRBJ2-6	TGTGCCAGCATCCAGGGGGCCTCGGGGGCCAACGTCCTGACTTTC	CASIQGASGANVLTF
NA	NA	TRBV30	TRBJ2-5	TGTGCCTGGAGTAGGGGAGAGACCCAGTACTTC	CAWSRGETQYF
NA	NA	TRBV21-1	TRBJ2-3	TGTGCCAGCACGGGACAGGGGCTTCCTAGCGGGAGAGGGGGACCAGATACGCAGTATTTT	CASTGQGLPSGRGGPDTQYF
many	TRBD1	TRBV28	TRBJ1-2	TGTGCCAGCAGTTCGACAGGGGGTGGCTATGGCTACACCTTC	CASSSTGGGYGYTF
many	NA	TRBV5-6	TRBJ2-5	TGTGCCAGCAGCTCCCTCAGGGGCTCGGGGGAGACCCAGTACTTC	CASSSLRGSGETQYF
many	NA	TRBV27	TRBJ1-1	TGTGCCAGCAGTTTGGACATGATCGGTGAAGCTTTCTTT	CASSLDMIGEAFF
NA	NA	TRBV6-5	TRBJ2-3	TGTGCCAGCAGTTACGGGGGGTACCGGGCAGATACGCAGTATTTT	CASSYGGYRADTQYF
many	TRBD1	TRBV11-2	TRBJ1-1	TGTGCCAGCAGCTTAGTGTACCGGGACAGCAAAAAAGTGGACACTGAAGCTTTCTTT	CASSLVYRDSKKVDTEAFF
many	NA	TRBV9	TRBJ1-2	TGTGCCAGCAGCGCAGGGGTTGAGGGCTACACCTTC	CASSAGVEGYTF
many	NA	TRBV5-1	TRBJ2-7	TGCGCCAGCAGCTTGCTCCCAGGGGAATGGGACGAGCAGTACTTC	CASSLLPGEWDEQYF
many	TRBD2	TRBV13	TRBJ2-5	TGTGCCAGCAGCTCAGGACTAGCGTGGGATGGGGCCCAAGAGACCCAGTACTTC	CASSSGLAWDGAQETQYF
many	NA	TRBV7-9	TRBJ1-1	TGTGCCAGCAGCTTGAGGGGGACTGAAGCTTTCTTT	CASSLRGTEAFF
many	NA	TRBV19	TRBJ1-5	TGTGCCAGTAATAGCCGACCGCTTAGCAATCAGCCCCAGCATTTT	CASNSRPLSNQPQHF
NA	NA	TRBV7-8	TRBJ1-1	TGTGCCAGCAGCTTATATGGGGGGAATAGGATGAACACTGAAGCTTTCTTT	CASSLYGGNRMNTEAFF
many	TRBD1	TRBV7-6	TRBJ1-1	TGTGCCAGCAGCCTAGGGACAGCACCTGAAGCTTTCTTT	CASSLGTAPEAFF
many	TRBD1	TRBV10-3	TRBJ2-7	TGTGCCATCAGTGATTTGGGACAGGGCTACGAGCAGTACTTC	CAISDLGQGYEQYF
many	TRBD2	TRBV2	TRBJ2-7	TGTGCCAGCACCCCCCTAGCGGGGTACGAGCAGTACTTC	CASTPLAGYEQYF
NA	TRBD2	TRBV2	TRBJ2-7	TGTGCCAGCAGTGAAGGACTAGCGGGGTCCGGGTACGAGCAGTACTTC	CASSEGLAGSGYEQYF
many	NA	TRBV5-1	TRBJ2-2	TGCGCCAGCAGGGAGACAGGCGGGACCGGGGAGCTGTTTTTT	CASRETGGTGELFF
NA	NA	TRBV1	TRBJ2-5	TGCACCAGCAGCCGGACGGGGTTCGTGGGCGGGGTCCCCAGGGAGACCCAGTACTTC	CTSSRTGFVGGVPRETQYF
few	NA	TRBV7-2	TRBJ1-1	TGTGCCAGCAGCTCCCAACAGGGATTCTTTATGAACGCTGAAGCTTTCTTT	CASSSQQGFFMNAEAFF
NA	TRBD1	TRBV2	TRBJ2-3	TGTGCCAGCAAGATGGCGGGACAGGGTTCAGATACGCAGTATTTT	CASKMAGQGSDTQYF
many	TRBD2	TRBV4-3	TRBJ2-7	TGCGCCAGCAGCGCAGGGACTAGCGGGGGCTACGAGCAGTACTTC	CASSAGTSGGYEQYF
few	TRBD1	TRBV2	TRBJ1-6	TGTGCCAGCAGAGAGACAGGGACTTATAATTCACCCCTCCACTTT	CASRETGTYNSPLHF
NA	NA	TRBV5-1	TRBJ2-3	TGCGCCAGCAGCTCACAGGAGAATCGGGGGACAGATACGCAGTATTTT	CASSSQENRGTDTQYF
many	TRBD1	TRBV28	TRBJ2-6	TGTGCCAGCAGGACAGGGGGCGCAGGGGCCAACGTCCTGACTTTC	CASRTGGAGANVLTF
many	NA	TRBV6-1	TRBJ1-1	TGTGCCAGCAGTGAGTACAGGCTCCAGAACACTGAAGCTTTCTTT	CASSEYRLQNTEAFF
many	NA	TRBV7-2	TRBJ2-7	TGTGCCAGCAGCTTAAGCCGAGACTCCTACGAGCAGTACTTC	CASSLSRDSYEQYF
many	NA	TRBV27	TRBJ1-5	TGTGCCAGCAGACCCAACAAGAATAGCAATCAGCCCCAGCATTTT	CASRPNKNSNQPQHF
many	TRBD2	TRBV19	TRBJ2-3	TGTGCCAGTAGTATCCCCTGGGGGGGAGTGAACTCAGATACGCAGTATTTT	CASSIPWGGVNSDTQYF
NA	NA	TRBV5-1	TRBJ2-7	TGCGCCAGCAGCTTGGGTACCTACGAGCAGTACTTC	CASSLGTYEQYF
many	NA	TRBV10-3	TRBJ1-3	TGTGCCATCAGTGAGCAGGGAGGCGCTGGAAACACCATATATTTT	CAISEQGGAGNTIYF
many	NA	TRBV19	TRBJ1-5	TGTGCCAGTAGCCCAGGGCTGTATAGCAATCAGCCCCAGCATTTT	CASSPGLYSNQPQHF
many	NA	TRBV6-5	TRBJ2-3	TGTGCCAGCAGCCCTCGTTGGGGCCCAGATACGCAGTATTTT	CASSPRWGPDTQYF
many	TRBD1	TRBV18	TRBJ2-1	TGTGCCAGCTCACCAACAGGGGATATGGTCAATGAGCAGTTCTTC	CASSPTGDMVNEQFF
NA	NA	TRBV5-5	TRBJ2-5	TGTGCCAGCAGTTCGTTCGGTCTAGGGGCCTCACGGCAGTACTTC	CASSSFGLGASRQYF
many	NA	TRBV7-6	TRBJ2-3	TGTGCCAGCAGCTCACACCGATTAGCAATTGGTGAAGATACGCAGTATTTT	CASSSHRLAIGEDTQYF
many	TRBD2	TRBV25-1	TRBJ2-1	TGTGCCAGCAGTGAACGAGCCGGGGGGAATGAGCAGTTCTTC	CASSERAGGNEQFF
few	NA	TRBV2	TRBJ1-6	TGTGCCAGTCGGACAGAAGATAATTCACCCCTCCACTTT	CASRTEDNSPLHF
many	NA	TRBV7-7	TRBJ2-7	TGTGCTAGCAGCCCCTGGCAGGGGGGTCCCTACGAGCAGTACTTC	CASSPWQGGPYEQYF
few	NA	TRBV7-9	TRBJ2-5	TGTGCCAGCAGCCCAGGGGGGCGAGAGACCCAGTACTTC	CASSPGGRETQYF
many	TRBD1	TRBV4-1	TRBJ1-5	TGCGCCAGCAGCCAAGCCGTCGGACAGGGGGTTCAGCCCCAGCATTTT	CASSQAVGQGVQPQHF